The entry below gives a single TCR beta chain sequence along with its context. Its cognate antigen is unknown. Some clones are missing from TCRdb's copy, which holds only in-frame ones; the method was immunoSEQ multiplex PCR. Of 20,000 to 25,000 clones listed, just under 75% are singletons. This CDR3 is built from 15 residues. Germline assignment: CDR1 KGHSH and CDR2 LQKENI. Deletions cut 2 bases from V and 3 bases from J, with 12 bases between. The unexposed donors gave CD4+ T cells in about 2011-2019, prior to COVID-19. After ten to eleven days of culture, CD4+ T cells were isolated. As cell numbers allowed, unexposed-donor CD4+ T cells faced SARS-CoV-2 S/N and four cold-coronavirus spikes. The sample belongs to a study of CD4 T cells in relation to SARS-CoV-2 and coronaviruses. Study-wide background: TCR beta CDR3s were sequenced after 10-day antigen culture of PBMCs. No peptide or an HIV-1 Nef peptide pool served as negative control. The restricting HLA molecule for shared crossreactive spike epitopes was mapped.

The chain links TRBV18 to TRBJ2-3, with unresolved D. The origin of this receptor is a human donor in good health. Sequenced sample: CD4+ T cells from PBMCs, cultured in vitro. CDR3 in amino acids: CASSPSQAGTDTQYF. In nucleotides, the CDR3 is TGTGCCAGCTCACCATCGCAGGCCGGGACAGATACGCAGTATTTT.